The present T cell receptor (beta chain) was sequenced within a study of blood T cells in healthy people across ages. The germline V and J ends were trimmed by 2 bases and 5 bases, with 10 bases remaining between them. CDR3 length: 14 residues. Germline CDR1 DFQATT, CDR2 SNEGSKA (reference sequence). Next came a second PCR, run for roughly 6 to 11 cycles, which used a sample-barcoded 5' primer along with a J-beta primer mix. One entry per CDR3 protein results from TCRdb running MiXCR on the 5' RACE reads. The sample contains some 760,000 distinct CDR3 sequences, approximately 25% of which appear only once. The same data also contributed to another study, on T cells of mothers and their children. Per that paper: Around 3.2 million TCR beta reads per child versus over 9 million per mother. Slightly higher but non-significant overlap marked related mother-child pairs versus unrelated pairs. No T cell clones of persistent microchimeric origin were detected.

Source material: blood. The chain combines TRBV20-1 with TRBJ2-6; no reliable D call. The receptor's source is a boy aged 10-17 years in good health. The CDR3 sequence: CSARNPLRANVLTF. CDR3 coding DNA: TGCAGTGCTAGAAACCCCCTCAGGGCCAACGTCCTGACTTTC.